This entry describes one T cell receptor (beta chain). The antigen it binds to is not known. There are no base qualities to consult, and no much larger clone falls within one base. The CDR3 regions of human TCRbeta chains were analyzed by immunosequencing. Under the source paper's analysis protocol: Repertoire TCRs were checked for matches against a reference library of SARS-CoV-2-specific TCRs that had been generated using the MIRA antigen-specificity platform. Breadth was defined as the fraction of unique TCRs that were SARS-CoV-2-associated, and depth was defined as the fraction of total T cells that were SARS-CoV-2-associated. Using the MIRA data, each spike-specific TCR was mapped to the spike region that the TCR reacts to and placed in a CD4 or CD8 class. Log10-transformed breadth and depth values were compared by one-way ANOVA with Sidak's multiple comparisons tests. As stored in TCRdb, this immuneACCESS dataset retains in-frame rearrangements with V and J assigned. A fraction of the clones does not appear; measured against another copy, unresolved V genes explain less than half of the discrepancy, and the remainder lacks a known reason. V and J calls and clone size are copied from that table; D and trimming were computed from the DNA. Here the sample has roughly 120,000 clones; about nine tenths occur a single time. 2% to 2.5% of the sample is taken by the ten largest.

These data belong to a study of T cell responses to AZD1222 COVID-19 vaccine (dated by TCRdb to the early 2020s). With respect to the entire study: A total of 230 to 250 trial participants underwent TCR sequencing, of whom 207 had received two doses of AZD1222 and around 26 had received two doses of the MenACWY control vaccine. Trial participants were enrolled by age into subgroups of 18-55, 56-69 and 70-plus years, and about 150, 27 and 61 TCR-sequenced participants, respectively, were included in these subgroups.

Based on the germline V gene, the CDR1 and CDR2 sequences are SGHRS and YFSETQ. The CDR3 numbers 16 residues from cysteine through phenylalanine. The CDR3 DNA has 48 bases and is translated from base 1. The junction carries 23 bases between V and J, which are trimmed by 3 bases and 10 bases respectively. The time point label corresponds to: about 28 days (+/-7) after the second vaccine dose. AZD1222 recipients given second doses at about 4 weeks or at about 12 weeks were pooled, since spike-specific TCR depth and breadth were not found to differ between the two schedules. The vaccinee samples were drawn from two UK trials, COV001 and COV002, one of which was a single-blind randomized controlled phase 2/3 trial testing AZD1222 (ChAdOx1 nCoV-19) in healthy adults. Trial participant PBMC samples were collected at day 0 and day 28 after the second dose for TCRbeta chain sequencing. What the research found in general, with its limitations: Conclusions about previously exposed vaccinees were limited because only 5 or 6 AZD1222 recipients were SARS-CoV-2 seropositive at baseline. In the small 56-69-year group, the increase in depth fell short of significance, most likely because of low power. Participants were mostly white British and included more females than males, and it was suggested by the authors that clonal diversity may have been underestimated. No day 14 peak-response samples were available, so repertoires were characterized only after the peak T cell response. Vaccine-associated CD4 TCRs spanned the whole spike protein, with dominant responses in regions 160-218 and 743-854. Reportedly, almost half of the unique spike-specific TCRs recognized epitopes lying outside the regions that are mutated in the B.1.351 and B.1.1.7 variants. After two AZD1222 doses, spike-specific TCR breadth and depth were significantly higher than at day 0 and than in MenACWY recipients.

The chain was built from TRBV5-1 and TRBJ2-1; a tentative D call is TRBD2 (6 bases match). The starting material was peripheral blood, obtained 28 days after the second AZD1222 dose. This sequence was found in an adult who received the AZD1222 COVID-19 vaccine. The encoded CDR3 is CASSSTTGVEQWEQFF. The bases read TGCGCCAGCAGCTCGACCACGGGGGTAGAACAATGGGAGCAGTTCTTC. The full variable domain, with segments outside the CDR3 supplied by the reference TRBV5-1 and TRBJ2-1 proteins, appears as KAGVTQTPRYLIKTRGQQVTLSCSPISGHRSVSWYQQTPGQGLQFLFEYFSETQRNKGNFPGRFSGRQFSNSRSEMNVSTLELGDSALYLCASSSTTGVEQWEQFFGPGTRLTVL.